The clone carrying this TCR beta chain came up a few times. Its antigen remains unidentified. This record comes from a study of T-cell reconstitution after alpha-beta-depleted transplantation in children. The TCRbeta library incorporated unique molecular identifiers. TCRdb re-analysed the PCR reads in MiXCR, keeping a single row per CDR3 protein. The table lists hundreds of thousands of distinct CDR3 sequences, about 10% of them singletons. Overall study findings and caveats: Expanded graft clones, several hundred of them, were reportedly the source of alpha-beta T cells about two months after transplant. Newly produced T cells mostly provided counts and TCRbeta diversity after one year, as hyperexpanded clones declined.

This CDR3 has 16 amino acids. V trimming: 5 bases; J trimming: 2 bases; junction bases outside the gene matches: 10. Germline-derived CDR1 and CDR2 are MNHEY and SMNVEV (reference sequence). This chain links TRBV27 with TRBJ2-7, with TRBD1 matching over 9 bases. This sequence originates from a child aged 2-15 years with inherited bone marrow failure, due to receive a stem cell transplant. The sample here was PBMCs, taken before TCRalphabeta/CD19-depleted stem cell transplant. The CDR3 nucleotides are TGTGCCAGCAGTCCCCGGGACAGGGCTTTTGCCTACGAGCAGTACTTC. It is translated as CASSPRDRAFAYEQYF.